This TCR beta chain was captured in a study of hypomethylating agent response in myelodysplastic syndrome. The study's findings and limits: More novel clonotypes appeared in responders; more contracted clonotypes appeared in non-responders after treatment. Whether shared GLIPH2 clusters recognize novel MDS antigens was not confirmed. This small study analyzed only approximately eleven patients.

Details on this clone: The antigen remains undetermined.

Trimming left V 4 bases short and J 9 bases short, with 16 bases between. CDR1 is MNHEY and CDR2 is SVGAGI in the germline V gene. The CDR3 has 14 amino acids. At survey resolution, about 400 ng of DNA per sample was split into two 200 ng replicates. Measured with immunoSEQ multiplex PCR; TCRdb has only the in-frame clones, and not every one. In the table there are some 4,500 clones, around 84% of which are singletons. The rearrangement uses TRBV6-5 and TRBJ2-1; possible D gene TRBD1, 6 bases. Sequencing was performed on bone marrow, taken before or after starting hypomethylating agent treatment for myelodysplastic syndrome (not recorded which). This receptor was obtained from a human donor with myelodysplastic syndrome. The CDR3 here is CASSSKGGLLEQFF. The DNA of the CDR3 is TGTGCCAGCAGTTCCAAAGGGGGTTTGCTTGAGCAGTTCTTC.